The 28 T cell receptor beta chains presented below share a single source sample, sequenced in a study of cytomegalovirus exposure and HLA in healthy donors. It was with 60 Vbeta and 13 Jbeta primers that the PCR ran. This table comes from immunoSEQ multiplex PCR, and its TCRdb copy is limited to in-frame clones, with some not included. The table lists roughly 140,000 clones, approximately 78% of them singletons. Sequenced: PBMCs. The receptors were sampled from a woman aged 40 to 49 in good health and CMV-seropositive.

This clone showed up just a few times. V and J are TRBV7-9 and TRBJ2-1; D might be TRBD1 (5 bases). The CDR3 runs to 15 residues. Trimming stripped 6 bases from V and 4 bases from J, with 16 bases between. Germline V gene sequence: CDR1 SEHNR, CDR2 FQNEAQ (reference sequence). Written as DNA, the CDR3 is TGTGCCAGCAGGTTGGGGTTAGGGGTATACAATGAGCAGTTCTTC. As protein: CASRLGLGVYNEQFF. Full variable domain (missing parts from reference TRBV7-9 and TRBJ2-1): DTGVSQNPRHKITKRGQNVTFRCDPISEHNRLYWYRQTLGQGPEFLTYFQNEAQLEKSRLLSDRFSAERPKGSFSTLEIQRTEQGDSAMYLCASRLGLGVYNEQFFGPGTRLTVL.

The chain is built from TRBV29-1 and TRBJ2-1; D gene ambiguous. The CDR3 has 12 residues. The germline V gene encodes CDR1 SQVTM and CDR2 ANQGSEA. Trimming took 7 bases from V and 0 from J, leaving 7 bases between them. CDR3: CSDRGSYNEQFF. CDR3 coding DNA: TGCAGCGACCGAGGCTCCTACAATGAGCAGTTCTTC.

This clone has a single count. The chain couples TRBV21-1 to TRBJ2-6; the table's D gene call, TRBD1, was not cross checked with the DNA. TRBV21-1 is annotated as a pseudogene. The CDR3 is 16 amino acids. This chain's CDR3 is CASSKGGASGANVLTF. The CDR3 DNA is TGTGCCAGCAGCAAAGGGGGCGCGTCCGGGGCCAACGTCCTGACTTTC.

This clone has just a few counts. V usage is TRBV7-9 and J usage is TRBJ2-2, with D unclear. The CDR3 has 14 amino acids. V lost 2 bases and J lost 2, with 6 bases in between. The germline gives CDR1 SEHNR, CDR2 FQNEAQ (reference sequence). The CDR3 reads CASSLYLNTGELFF. In DNA, the CDR3 is TGTGCCAGCAGCTTATATCTAAACACCGGGGAGCTGTTTTTT.

In its sample, this clone was seen a few times. The chain recombines TRBV5-6 with TRBJ1-4; weak D call: TRBD1 (6 bases). V dropped 1 base and J dropped 8 bases, with 18 bases sitting between them. The CDR3 has 16 amino acids. Germline CDR1 is SGHDT and CDR2 is YYEEEE. The CDR3 loop reads CASSLRQGPVEEKLFF. The CDR3 DNA is TGTGCCAGCAGCTTGCGTCAGGGGCCGGTCGAGGAAAAACTGTTTTTT.

The chain couples TRBV7-2 to TRBJ2-1, with no clear D. Germline V gives CDR1 SGHTA, CDR2 FQGNSA. The CDR3 contains 13 residues. With 2 bases removed from V and 6 bases from J, the gap between germline ends came to 8 bases. The CDR3 sequence: CASSLIRGNEQFF. The DNA for the CDR3 is TGTGCCAGCAGCTTAATACGCGGCAATGAGCAGTTCTTC.

The gene calls are TRBV21-1 and TRBJ2-5; the table's D call TRBD1 went unverified against the DNA. TRBV21-1 is a pseudogene segment. This CDR3 is 15 amino acids long. The CDR3 here is CASSNDRGSQETQYF. The CDR3 nucleotides are TGTGCCAGCAGCAACGACAGGGGGTCCCAAGAGACCCAGTACTTC.

V gene TRBV10-3 combines with J gene TRBJ2-7, with 8 bases identical to TRBD2. The trim removed 3 bases at V and 5 bases at J, leaving 6 bases unmatched. The length of the CDR3 is 14 residues. CDR1 is ENHRY, CDR2 SYGVKD, per germline. This chain's CDR3 is CAISDAAGANEQYF. The DNA of the CDR3 is TGTGCCATCAGTGACGCAGCGGGAGCCAACGAGCAGTACTTC.

The chain uses TRBV11-2 and TRBJ2-7; 10 bases are a match to TRBD1. Unmatched junction bases numbered 10, after V lost 7 bases and J lost 4 bases. Germline loops: CDR1 SGHAT, CDR2 FQNNGV. The CDR3 loop spans 15 amino acids. CDR3 amino acids: CASTEIRDRGYEQYF. The CDR3 DNA follows: TGTGCCAGCACCGAGATAAGGGACAGGGGTTACGAGCAGTACTTC.

The chain has TRBV21-1 and TRBJ2-7; the DNA was not used to check the table's D call, TRBD2. TRBV21-1 is a pseudogene segment. CDR3 length: 14 residues. CDR3 sequence reads: CASSKRQKTYEQYF. In DNA form, the CDR3 reads TGTGCCAGCAGCAAGCGGCAGAAGACTTACGAGCAGTACTTC.

J is TRBJ2-7 and V is TRBV18; 10 bases are shared with TRBD1. The CDR3 sequence is 14 residues long. The germline CDR1 and CDR2 sequences are KGHSH and LQKENI. The ends lost 3 bases at V and 6 bases at J; junction bases unmatched: 5. The CDR3 sequence is CASSPRDRGGEQYF. The CDR3 coding sequence is TGTGCCAGCTCACCCCGGGACAGGGGAGGCGAGCAGTACTTC.

V and J are TRBV30 and TRBJ2-7; the D gene is possibly TRBD1 (6 bases). The germline CDR1 and CDR2 sequences are GTSNPN and SVGIG (reference sequence). Trimming left V 3 bases short and J 4 bases short, with 19 bases between. CDR3 length equals 15 residues. CDR3 sequence (DNA): TGTGCCTGGAGAACCCCAGGGGCGGCCGGATACGAGCAGTACTTC. This gives the protein CAWRTPGAAGYEQYF.

This rearrangement joins TRBV25-1 to TRBJ2-2; 9 positions agree with TRBD1. The junction had 6 bases not matched to a gene; V was cut back by 4 bases and J by 3 bases. The CDR3 loop spans 16 amino acids. Per the germline V gene, CDR1 is MGHDK and CDR2 is SYGVNS. The CDR3 DNA reads TGTGCCAGCAGTGCCCGAGGACAGGGGTACACCGGGGAGCTGTTTTTT. Translating it yields CASSARGQGYTGELFF.

Notes on this clone: The junction differs from germline at one of its ends, possibly a read error. The chain combines TRBV7-9 with TRBJ1-5; 8 positions match TRBD1. The length of the CDR3 is 16 residues. Per germline, CDR1 SEHNR and CDR2 FQNEAQ (reference sequence). The CDR3 region has the DNA TGTTCCAGCAGCTTAGGGACAGGCAATAGCAATCAGCCCCAGCATTTT. Its translation is CSSSLGTGNSNQPQHF.

A few counts support this clone. The chain couples TRBV30 to TRBJ1-2; D is uncertain. There are 13 residues in the CDR3. The germline V gene has CDR1 GTSNPN and CDR2 SVGIG (reference sequence). Trimming took 3 bases from V and 8 from J, leaving 16 bases between them. The CDR3 region has the DNA TGTGCCTGGAGCCCGATGGTTCTGGGCGGCTACACCTTC. Amino acid sequence: CAWSPMVLGGYTF.

This clone turned up a few times. This chain uses TRBV15 with TRBJ2-1; 8 bases map to TRBD2. Germline-derived CDR1 and CDR2 are LNHNV and YYDKDF (reference sequence). The CDR3 covers 14 residues. Trimming removed 0 bases from V and 5 bases from J; junction bases left unmatched: 0. The CDR3 DNA reads TGTGCCACCAGCAGAGAACTAGCGGACAATGAGCAGTTCTTC. It specifies CATSRELADNEQFF.

The V call is TRBV12-5, the J call TRBJ1-4, with D possibly TRBD1 on 6 matching bases. CDR1 is LGHNT, CDR2 FRNRAP, per germline. V was cut by 0 bases and J by 4 bases, with 24 bases left in between. This CDR3 comprises 20 residues. CDR3 amino acids: CASGLVQPRDNRGDNEKLFF. The CDR3 DNA reads TGTGCTAGTGGTTTGGTACAACCCCGGGACAATAGGGGCGATAATGAAAAACTGTTTTTT.

The V and J genes are TRBV7-6 and TRBJ2-1; TRBD2 aligns across 7 bases. V was clipped by 2 bases and J by 4 bases; unmatched bases: 5. The CDR3 is 15 residues long. Germline CDR1 SGHVS, CDR2 FNYEAQ. The CDR3 nucleotides read TGTGCCAGCAGCTTATCGGCTAGCGGATACAATGAGCAGTTCTTC. Its translation: CASSLSASGYNEQFF.

The rearrangement uses TRBV11-3 and TRBJ2-7; TRBD2 matches 9 bases. The CDR3 covers 18 residues. With V trimmed by 4 bases and J by 5 bases, 18 bases remained unmatched. Germline values: CDR1 SGHNT, CDR2 YENEEA. In DNA, the CDR3 is TGTGCCAGCAGCTGGCCCGGTTTAGCGGGAGTCTTACTTAACGAGCAGTACTTC. It yields the protein CASSWPGLAGVLLNEQYF.

The chain has TRBV6-6 and TRBJ1-4; D is undetermined. Trimming took off 0 bases at V and 10 bases at J, with 9 bases between the two ends. This CDR3 has 13 amino acids. Germline CDR1 MNHNY, CDR2 SVGAGI (reference sequence). CDR3 in DNA: TGTGCCAGCAGTTACTCTATGGCTGGAAAACTGTTTTTT. Translation gives CASSYSMAGKLFF.

CDR3 sequence (DNA): TGTGCCAGCGATCAAGCCTTGGGACAGGCCGGTCGGTATGGCTACACCTTC. Its translation is CASDQALGQAGRYGYTF. This chain joins TRBV2 and TRBJ1-2, with 8 bases lining up with TRBD1. CDR1 is SNHLY, CDR2 FYNNEI, per germline. The V gene end was trimmed by 8 bases and the J gene end by 5 bases; junction bases not matched to a gene: 19. The CDR3 spans 17 residues.

This rearrangement joins TRBV11-2 to TRBJ2-7; 8 nucleotides line up with TRBD2. This CDR3 comprises 16 residues. Trimming took 4 bases from V and 6 from J; bases not matched to a gene: 14. The germline V gene has CDR1 SGHAT and CDR2 FQNNGV. The chain's CDR3 is CASSSDWGLGGSEQYF. The CDR3 DNA reads TGTGCCAGCAGCTCGGATTGGGGACTAGGAGGCTCCGAGCAGTACTTC.

The CDR3 nucleotides read TGCGCCAGCACCCTTATCCTAGCACCAACCAATGAGCAGTTCTTC. Protein: CASTLILAPTNEQFF. The chain carries TRBV5-1 and TRBJ2-1; possibly TRBD2 for D (5 bases). Germline assignment: CDR1 SGHRS and CDR2 YFSETQ. Deletions cut 6 bases from V and 6 bases from J, with 19 bases between. This CDR3 spans 15 amino acids.

As to this clone: The same CDR3 arises from other DNA sequences in this sample as well. The J gene is TRBJ2-1, the V gene TRBV27; 8 nucleotides align to TRBD2. The J segment lost 5 bases and the V segment lost 5 bases, leaving 5 bases of the junction unmatched. CDR1 is MNHEY, CDR2 SMNVEV, per germline (reference sequence). CDR3 length: 14 residues. CDR3 protein: CASSPGLADNEQFF. The DNA for the CDR3 is TGTGCCAGCAGTCCCGGACTAGCAGACAATGAGCAGTTCTTC.

This chain joins TRBV5-1 and TRBJ2-2; 8 bases are a match to TRBD2. In germline, CDR1 is SGHRS, CDR2 YFSETQ. The V gene end was trimmed by 3 bases and the J gene end by 5 bases; junction bases not matched to a gene: 9. The CDR3 length is 16 residues. The CDR3 here is CASSSKTSEGTGELFF. DNA for the CDR3: TGCGCCAGCAGCTCAAAGACTAGCGAAGGAACCGGGGAGCTGTTTTTT.

This chain connects TRBV28 to TRBJ1-5; 7 bases agree with TRBD1. Trimming removed 6 bases from V and 5 bases from J; junction bases left unmatched: 7. CDR3 length: 14 residues. Germline V gives CDR1 MDHEN, CDR2 SYDVKM. The CDR3 loop is CASSTQGDYQPQHF. The CDR3 nucleotides are TGTGCCAGCAGCACCCAGGGGGATTATCAGCCCCAGCATTTT.

This clone appeared a few times. The chain joins TRBV19 to TRBJ2-7; TRBD2 matches 8 bases. This CDR3 has 15 residues. J lost 4 bases, V lost 4 bases, and 9 bases had no gene match. Germline V gene lookup returns CDR1 LNHDA and CDR2 SQIVND (reference sequence). The CDR3 here is CASSTEAGVGYEQYF. The CDR3 DNA reads TGTGCCAGTAGTACCGAAGCGGGAGTTGGATACGAGCAGTACTTC. The variable domain in full, with the rest retrieved from reference TRBV19 and TRBJ2-7, is DGGITQSPKYLFRKEGQNVTLSCEQNLNHDAMYWYRQDPGQGLRLIYYSQIVNDFQKGDIAEGYSVSREKKESFPLTVTSAQKNPTAFYLCASSTEAGVGYEQYFGPGTRLTVT.

CDR3 sequence: CASSWGRGIQYF. CDR3 coding DNA: TGTGCCAGTAGTTGGGGGCGAGGCATTCAGTACTTC. This rearrangement joins TRBV19 to TRBJ2-4, with D maybe TRBD1 (6 bases). The CDR3 length is 12 residues. Trimming removed 5 bases from V and 9 bases from J, with 11 bases in between. Per the germline V gene, CDR1 is LNHDA and CDR2 is SQIVND (reference sequence).